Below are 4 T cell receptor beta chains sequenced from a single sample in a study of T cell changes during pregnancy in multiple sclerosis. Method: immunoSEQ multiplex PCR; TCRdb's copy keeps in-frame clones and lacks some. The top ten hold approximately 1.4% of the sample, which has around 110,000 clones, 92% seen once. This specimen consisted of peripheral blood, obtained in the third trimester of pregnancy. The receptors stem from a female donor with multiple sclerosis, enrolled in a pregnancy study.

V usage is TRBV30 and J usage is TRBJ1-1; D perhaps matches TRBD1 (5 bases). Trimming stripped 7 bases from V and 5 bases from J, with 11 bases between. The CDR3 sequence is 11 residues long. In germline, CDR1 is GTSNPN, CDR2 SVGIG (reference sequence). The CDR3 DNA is TGTGCCTCAGGGAGGGCTACTGAAGCTTTCTTT. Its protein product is CASGRATEAFF.

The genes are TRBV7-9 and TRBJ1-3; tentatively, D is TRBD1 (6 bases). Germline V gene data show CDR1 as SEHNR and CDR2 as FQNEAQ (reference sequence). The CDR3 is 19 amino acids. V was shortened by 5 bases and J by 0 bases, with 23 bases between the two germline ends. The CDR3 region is CASSPPVGRGVHSGNTIYF. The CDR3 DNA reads TGTGCCAGCAGCCCACCCGTGGGCAGGGGAGTCCACTCTGGAAACACCATATATTTT.

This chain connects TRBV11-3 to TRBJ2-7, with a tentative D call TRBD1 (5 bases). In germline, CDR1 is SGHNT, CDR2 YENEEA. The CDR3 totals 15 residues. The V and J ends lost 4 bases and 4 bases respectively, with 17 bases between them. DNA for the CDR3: TGTGCCAGCAGCTCCCCACAGGTGAAGAGTTACGAGCAGTACTTC. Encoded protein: CASSSPQVKSYEQYF.

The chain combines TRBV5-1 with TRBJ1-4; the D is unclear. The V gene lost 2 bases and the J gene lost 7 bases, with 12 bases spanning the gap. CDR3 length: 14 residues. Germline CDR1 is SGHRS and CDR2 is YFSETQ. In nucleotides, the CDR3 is TGCGCCAGCAGCTTCCGATCCGCCGGTGAAAAACTGTTTTTT. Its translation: CASSFRSAGEKLFF.